This TCR beta chain was found in a study of post-analysis software for immune sequencing data. CDR1 is SEHNR and CDR2 is FQNEAQ in the germline V gene (reference sequence). The CDR3 has 14 amino acids. V was cut by 5 bases and J by 8 bases, with 16 bases left in between. Study conclusions and caveats: Patients had higher frequencies than controls of four to six TRBV segments, including TRBV5-6, TRBV5-1 and TRBV20-1.

Unique molecular identifiers were built into the TCR beta cDNA libraries. Input amounts of about 0.95 to 10 million T cells were used. These gave around 500,000 cDNA molecules, so each molecule approximated one T cell. TCRdb re-derived calls from the PCR reads in MiXCR, one entry per CDR3 protein. The data show hundreds of thousands of distinct CDR3 sequences, roughly 50% seen once. Concerning this clonotype: Antigen specificity is unknown.

The sample taken for sequencing was blood. The chain has TRBV7-9 and TRBJ2-1; D tentatively reads TRBD1 or TRBD2 (6 bases each). This receptor was obtained from a girl under 18 with multiple sclerosis. CDR3 sequence reads: CASSISRGLDEQFF. In DNA, the CDR3 is TGTGCCAGCAGCATTAGTCGGGGGCTTGATGAGCAGTTCTTC. The entire variable domain, with the rest obtained from reference TRBV7-9 and TRBJ2-1, is as follows: DTGVSQNPRHKITKRGQNVTFRCDPISEHNRLYWYRQTLGQGPEFLTYFQNEAQLEKSRLLSDRFSAERPKGSFSTLEIQRTEQGDSAMYLCASSISRGLDEQFFGPGTRLTVL.